These 16 T cell receptor beta chains were all obtained from the same sample, sequenced in a study of blood T cell repertoires in COVID-19. The table came from immunoSEQ multiplex PCR; TCRdb's copy has only in-frame clones and leaves some out. This table has fewer than 300,000 clones, roughly 85% appearing once. Material: peripheral blood. The origin of the receptors is a human donor in a cohort sampled during active COVID-19.

The chain recombines TRBV6-1 with TRBJ1-2; TRBD1 matches 9 bases. The CDR3 has 12 residues. The J segment lost 5 bases and the V segment lost 6 bases, leaving 1 base of the junction unmatched. Per germline, CDR1 MNHNS and CDR2 SASEGT. The CDR3 DNA reads TGTGCCAGCAGGGACAGGGGATATGGCTACACCTTC. Protein: CASRDRGYGYTF.

Here the CDR3 reads CASSVDTSGRGDTQYF. The CDR3 DNA sequence: TGTGCCAGCAGCGTAGACACTAGCGGGAGGGGAGATACGCAGTATTTT. V and J are TRBV9 and TRBJ2-3; 13 bases fit TRBD2. The junction had 3 bases not matched to a gene; V was cut back by 0 bases and J by 5 bases. Germline CDR1 reads SGDLS; CDR2 reads YYNGEE. The CDR3 runs 16 residues.

This rearrangement joins TRBV5-1 to TRBJ1-1, with D tentatively TRBD1 (5 bases). This CDR3 region has 15 residues. V was pared by 3 bases and J by 4 bases, with 16 bases between. CDR1 is SGHRS, CDR2 YFSETQ, per germline. The CDR3 is CASSSGPPGGTEAFF. CDR3 sequence (DNA): TGCGCCAGCAGCTCGGGCCCCCCCGGGGGCACTGAAGCTTTCTTT.

The table lists this clone with a count of one. This sequence joins TRBV7-9 and TRBJ2-2; D call uncertain. The V gene's germline CDR1 is SEHNR and CDR2 FQNEAQ (reference sequence). The CDR3 loop spans 14 amino acids. Trimming left V 2 bases short and J 0 bases short, with 4 bases between. In DNA form, the CDR3 reads TGTGCCAGCAGCTTACGGGCGAACACCGGGGAGCTGTTTTTT. Translation gives CASSLRANTGELFF.

The V call is TRBV27, the J call TRBJ2-1; D uncertain. The CDR3 runs 16 residues. V was shortened by 4 bases and J by 0 bases, with 13 bases between the two germline ends. Looked up from germline, CDR1 is MNHEY and CDR2 is SMNVEV (reference sequence). CDR3 sequence: CASSSDFMSSYNEQFF. The DNA for the CDR3 is TGTGCCAGCAGTTCAGACTTTATGAGCTCCTACAATGAGCAGTTCTTC.

The chain links TRBV7-2 to TRBJ2-6; D uncertain. The germline V gene encodes CDR1 SGHTA and CDR2 FQGNSA. V lost 5 bases, J lost 0 bases, and 8 bases lay in between. CDR3 length: 15 amino acids. The CDR3 loop reads CASSPQISGANVLTF. In DNA, the CDR3 is TGTGCCAGCAGCCCACAGATCTCTGGGGCCAACGTCCTGACTTTC.

The rearrangement uses TRBV5-1 and TRBJ2-1, with 8 bases that match TRBD2. Trimming removed 0 bases from V and 7 bases from J; junction bases left unmatched: 3. The V gene's germline CDR1 is SGHRS and CDR2 YFSETQ. This CDR3 contains 14 residues. CDR3 loop: CASSLAGRVNEQFF. CDR3 nucleotides: TGCGCCAGCAGCTTGGCCGGGAGGGTAAATGAGCAGTTCTTC.

There are a few counts of this clone. The chain joins TRBV5-1 to TRBJ2-3; D not resolved. With 7 bases removed from V and 2 bases from J, the gap between germline ends came to 11 bases. CDR3 length equals 13 residues. In germline, CDR1 is SGHRS, CDR2 YFSETQ. As DNA, the CDR3 is TGCGCCAGCCGATCGGTGATCACAGATACGCAGTATTTT. This sequence encodes CASRSVITDTQYF.

The chain has TRBV5-1 and TRBJ2-7, with TRBD2 matching 11 bases. The germline V gene encodes CDR1 SGHRS and CDR2 YFSETQ. Germline trimming cut 1 base from V and 3 bases from J; bases unmatched to any gene: 3. CDR3 size: 15 residues. CDR3 sequence reads: CASSLSSGRIYEQYF. The CDR3 DNA follows: TGCGCCAGCAGCTTGTCTAGCGGGAGGATCTACGAGCAGTACTTC.

This chain joins TRBV6-6 and TRBJ1-4, with D maybe TRBD1 (5 bases). Trimming shortened V by 5 bases and J by 6 bases, and 22 bases separated the two germline ends. Germline V CDR1 and CDR2: MNHNY, SVGAGI (reference sequence). The CDR3 is 17 residues long. The DNA of the CDR3 is TGTGCCAGCAGTCCGAACGTACCGACAGCCAACTATGAAAAACTGTTTTTT. Its protein is CASSPNVPTANYEKLFF.

The V call is TRBV29-1, the J call TRBJ1-1, with 7 bases fitting TRBD1. Germline V gene sequence: CDR1 SQVTM, CDR2 ANQGSEA. The trim removed 4 bases at V and 4 bases at J, leaving 6 bases unmatched. This CDR3 has 13 residues. The CDR3 loop reads CSVATGVSTEAFF. The CDR3 coding sequence is TGCAGCGTTGCCACAGGGGTAAGCACTGAAGCTTTCTTT.

The V gene is TRBV3-1 (or the pseudogene TRBV3-2), the J gene TRBJ2-2, with D perhaps matching TRBD2 (6 bases). Germline-derived CDR1 and CDR2 are LGHDT and YNNKEL (reference sequence). With 2 bases removed from V and 7 bases from J, the gap between germline ends came to 11 bases. This CDR3 comprises 14 residues. The CDR3 DNA reads as TGTGCCAGCAGCCAACTTCATAGCGGCGGGGAGCTGTTTTTT. Its protein is CASSQLHSGGELFF.

V and J are TRBV12-3 or TRBV12-4 and TRBJ2-7; 9 bases are shared with TRBD2. The CDR3 sequence is 12 residues long. V shed 9 bases and J 4 bases; nucleotides not matched to a gene: 4. The CDR3 DNA follows: TGTGCCAGTAGCGGGAGCTTTTACGAGCAGTACTTC. It specifies CASSGSFYEQYF.

J is TRBJ1-2 and V is TRBV27; 7 nucleotides match TRBD1. V shed 6 bases and J 8 bases; nucleotides not matched to a gene: 6. Germline CDR1 and CDR2: MNHEY and SMNVEV (reference sequence). This CDR3 is built from 12 residues. CDR3 DNA sequence: TGTGCCAGCAGAACTACAGGGGCCGGCTACACCTTC. The encoded protein is CASRTTGAGYTF.

The J gene is TRBJ2-7, the V gene TRBV4-2, with 10 positions matching TRBD2. The CDR3 runs 17 residues. V shed 4 bases and J 10 bases; nucleotides not matched to a gene: 19. Germline V gene data show CDR1 as LGHNA and CDR2 as YNFKEQ. Here the CDR3 DNA reads TGTGCCAGCAGCCCTGGGACGCTAGCGGGAGCGACGGAGGCTCAGTACTTC. Protein: CASSPGTLAGATEAQYF.

This clone has a single count. The V and J genes are TRBV6-6 and TRBJ1-1; D call uncertain. The CDR3 loop spans 15 amino acids. V lost 6 bases, J lost 1 base, and 15 bases lay in between. The germline V gene encodes CDR1 MNHNY and CDR2 SVGAGI (reference sequence). The chain's CDR3 is CASSEGRPPNTEAFF. The CDR3 bases are TGTGCCAGCAGCGAGGGCCGTCCCCCGAACACTGAAGCTTTCTTT.